The 23 T cell receptor beta chains below come from one sample, sequenced in a study of control samples from healthy donors and cancer patients. Libraries were prepared by immunoSEQ multiplex PCR; TCRdb keeps only in-frame clonotypes and omits some of them. Of 120,000 or so clones in the sample, around 96% are singletons; the top ten hold 3.6%. The sample taken for sequencing was blood. Receptors were obtained from a man aged 25-45 years in good health.

This clone was counted at least ten times. The rearrangement uses TRBV7-9 and TRBJ2-7; 8 bases are shared with TRBD2. This CDR3 has 14 amino acids. V lost 3 bases and J lost 3; bases outside the gene matches: 4. Germline CDR1 reads SEHNR; CDR2 reads FQNEAQ (reference sequence). For the CDR3, the DNA is TGTGCCAGCAGCTTGACTAGCGACGTCTACGAGCAGTACTTC. This sequence encodes CASSLTSDVYEQYF.

This clone was observed a single time. CDR3 sequence reads: CASSPGDSNYGYTF. As DNA, the CDR3 is TGCGCCAGCAGCCCCGGAGACTCCAATTATGGCTACACCTTC. The V gene is TRBV5-1, the J gene TRBJ1-2; no firm D call. CDR1 is SGHRS, CDR2 YFSETQ, per germline. The CDR3 spans 14 residues. V gave up 4 bases and J gave up 5 bases, with 15 bases separating them. Based on the CDR3 plus reference TRBV5-1 and TRBJ1-2, the full variable domain is KAGVTQTPRYLIKTRGQQVTLSCSPISGHRSVSWYQQTPGQGLQFLFEYFSETQRNKGNFPGRFSGRQFSNSRSEMNVSTLELGDSALYLCASSPGDSNYGYTFGSGTRLTVV.

V and J are TRBV6-5 and TRBJ2-7, with 10 bases lining up with TRBD2. The CDR3 is made up of 15 amino acids. Germline lookup yields CDR1 MNHEY and CDR2 SVGAGI. Trimming cost V 5 bases and J 2 bases; bases outside gene matches: 6. CDR3 bases: TGTGCCAGCAGTCACCAAGCGGGGGGGACCTACGAGCAGTACTTC. Its protein product is CASSHQAGGTYEQYF.

This rearrangement joins TRBV2 to TRBJ2-1; a weak D match, TRBD2 (5 bases). The V end was cut by 9 bases, the J end by 3 bases, with 9 bases between. CDR1 SNHLY and CDR2 FYNNEI come from the germline V gene. The length of the CDR3 is 12 residues. The CDR3 protein is CASQLDYNEQFF. The CDR3 DNA follows: TGTGCCAGTCAACTAGACTACAATGAGCAGTTCTTC. Combining the CDR3 with reference TRBV2 and TRBJ2-1 gives the whole variable domain EPEVTQTPSHQVTQMGQEVILRCVPISNHLYFYWYRQILGQKVEFLVSFYNNEISEKSEIFDDQFSVERPDGSNFTLKIRSTKLEDSAMYFCASQLDYNEQFFGPGTRLTVL.

The rearrangement links TRBV7-2 to TRBJ1-3, with D unclear. Germline V gene data show CDR1 as SGHTA and CDR2 as FQGNSA. The CDR3 totals 15 residues. V was cut by 5 bases and J by 1 base, with 12 bases left in between. This chain's CDR3 is CASSRDTASGNTIYF. Here the CDR3 DNA reads TGTGCCAGCAGCCGCGATACAGCTTCTGGAAACACCATATATTTT.

The J gene is TRBJ2-2, the V gene TRBV4-3; TRBD1 matches 7 bases. Germline V gene data show CDR1 as LGHNA and CDR2 as YSLEER. The ends lost 4 bases at V and 4 bases at J; junction bases unmatched: 6. The CDR3 length is 15 residues. DNA of the CDR3: TGCGCCAGCAGCCCCGACAGGGTCCCCACCGGGGAGCTGTTTTTT. The encoded protein is CASSPDRVPTGELFF.

The rearrangement links TRBV12-3 or TRBV12-4 to TRBJ1-2, with D possibly matching TRBD1 (5 bases). Trimming removed 4 bases at V and 2 bases at J, with 8 bases between. The CDR3 is 13 residues long. This CDR3 is CASSSRQNYGYTF. Written as DNA, the CDR3 is TGTGCCAGCAGTTCCCGACAGAACTATGGCTACACCTTC.

The J gene is TRBJ2-7, the V gene TRBV7-2, with D possibly matching TRBD1 (5 bases). CDR3 size: 13 residues. From germline, CDR1 is SGHTA and CDR2 FQGNSA. V lost 5 bases, J lost 6 bases, and 14 bases lay in between. The CDR3 nucleotides are TGTGCCAGCAGCCTCCAGGGTACGAGCGAGCAGTACTTC. Its translation is CASSLQGTSEQYF. Full variable domain (outside the CDR3, taken from reference TRBV7-2 and TRBJ2-7): GAGVSQSPSNKVTEKGKDVELRCDPISGHTALYWYRQSLGQGLEFLIYFQGNSAPDKSGLPSDRFSAERTGGSVSTLTIQRTQQEDSAVYLCASSLQGTSEQYFGPGTRLTVT.

J is TRBJ1-2 and V is TRBV5-8, with D unresolved. V gave up 0 bases and J gave up 7 bases, with 13 bases separating them. Germline CDR1 SGHTS, CDR2 YDEGEE. This CDR3 has 14 residues. The CDR3 is CASSLAAPTFGYTF. The CDR3 DNA reads as TGTGCCAGCAGCTTGGCGGCCCCGACTTTTGGCTACACCTTC.

This sequence joins TRBV9 and TRBJ2-1; D is perhaps TRBD1 (6 bases). V was clipped by 4 bases and J by 5 bases, with 13 bases between them. There are 14 residues in the CDR3. From germline, CDR1 is SGDLS and CDR2 YYNGEE. This chain's CDR3 is CASSPQTGHNEQFF. DNA of the CDR3: TGTGCCAGCAGCCCTCAGACAGGTCACAATGAGCAGTTCTTC.

The chain couples TRBV5-1 to TRBJ2-3; 7 bases are a match to TRBD2. This CDR3 comprises 15 residues. Germline-derived CDR1 and CDR2 are SGHRS and YFSETQ. J lost 2 bases, V lost 2 bases, and 5 bases had no gene match. The DNA of the CDR3 is TGCGCCAGCAGCTTCGGCCTAGCGGACACAGATACGCAGTATTTT. It is translated as CASSFGLADTDTQYF.

The J gene is TRBJ1-5, the V gene TRBV28; possibly TRBD1 for D (6 bases). CDR3 length equals 15 residues. Per germline, CDR1 MDHEN and CDR2 SYDVKM. V was trimmed by 6 bases and J by 4 bases, leaving 16 bases between them. CDR3 nucleotide sequence: TGTGCCAGCAGCTTGGGGGGGGCGCGGAATCAGCCCCAGCATTTT. Protein product: CASSLGGARNQPQHF. Filled out from reference TRBV28 and TRBJ1-5, the complete variable domain reads DVKVTQSSRYLVKRTGEKVFLECVQDMDHENMFWYRQDPGLGLRLIYFSYDVKMKEKGDIPEGYSVSREKKERFSLILESASTNQTSMYLCASSLGGARNQPQHFGDGTRLSIL.

The chain combines TRBV9 with TRBJ2-2, with D tentatively TRBD1 or TRBD2 (5 bases each). CDR3 size: 17 residues. CDR1 is SGDLS, CDR2 YYNGEE, per germline. V was shortened by 3 bases and J by 2 bases, with 17 bases between the two germline ends. The CDR3 DNA reads TGTGCCAGCAGCGGGGACCTGGGCAGGGAAAACACCGGGGAGCTGTTTTTT. It codes for CASSGDLGRENTGELFF.

The genes are TRBV7-9 and TRBJ1-1; D ambiguous. V lost 4 bases and J 8 bases, leaving 11 bases between the germline ends. Germline loops: CDR1 SEHNR, CDR2 FQNEAQ (reference sequence). The CDR3 contains 12 residues. The CDR3 coding sequence is TGTGCCAGCAGCTCCCTCGGCGGGGAAGCTTTCTTT. This codes for CASSSLGGEAFF. Combining the CDR3 with reference TRBV7-9 and TRBJ1-1 gives the whole variable domain DTGVSQNPRHKITKRGQNVTFRCDPISEHNRLYWYRQTLGQGPEFLTYFQNEAQLEKSRLLSDRFSAERPKGSFSTLEIQRTEQGDSAMYLCASSSLGGEAFFGQGTRLTVV.

V usage is TRBV7-3 and J usage is TRBJ1-1; D may be TRBD1 (5 bases). Germline V gives CDR1 SGHTA, CDR2 FQGTGA. The CDR3 is 15 residues long. V was cut by 2 bases and J by 4 bases, with 14 bases left in between. The DNA for the CDR3 is TGTGCCAGCAGCTTAGGGGGACCTTATCTCACTGAAGCTTTCTTT. It specifies CASSLGGPYLTEAFF.

The chain is built from TRBV11-2 and TRBJ2-7; D remains ambiguous. V was shortened by 0 bases and J by 3 bases, with 12 bases between the two germline ends. This CDR3 has 15 residues. The V gene's germline CDR1 is SGHAT and CDR2 FQNNGV. The CDR3, as DNA: TGTGCCAGCAGCTTAGAGGGTGGAACAGTCTACGAGCAGTACTTC. It translates to CASSLEGGTVYEQYF.

The chain uses TRBV6-4 and TRBJ1-6; D is unclear. V was pared by 3 bases and J by 7 bases, with 16 bases between. The CDR3 runs 16 residues. Germline CDR1 MRHNA, CDR2 SNTAGT. CDR3 in DNA: TGTGCCAGCAGTGAAATTGGTTTCCCGTGGAATTCACCCCTCCACTTT. Residues: CASSEIGFPWNSPLHF.

The chain employs TRBV7-9 and TRBJ1-1; D remains unclear. The CDR3 extends over 13 amino acids. The V and J ends lost 5 bases and 2 bases respectively, with 9 bases between them. The germline V gene has CDR1 SEHNR and CDR2 FQNEAQ (reference sequence). CDR3 DNA sequence: TGTGCCAGCAGCGTGTCAGGAAACACTGAAGCTTTCTTT. Amino acids: CASSVSGNTEAFF.

The chain recombines TRBV11-2 with TRBJ2-3, with D perhaps given as TRBD1 or TRBD2 (5 bases each). This CDR3 is built from 14 residues. Germline CDR1 SGHAT, CDR2 FQNNGV. Between the trimmed V and J ends, which lost 4 bases and 2 bases, there was a span of 10 bases. The CDR3 spells CASSYRGVTDTQYF. The CDR3 bases are TGTGCCAGCAGCTACCGGGGCGTCACAGATACGCAGTATTTT.

The chain recombines TRBV6-4 with TRBJ2-3; TRBD1 is a possible D gene (5 bases). V was clipped by 5 bases and J by 4 bases, with 13 bases between them. The CDR3 sequence is 14 residues long. The germline V gene has CDR1 MRHNA and CDR2 SNTAGT. This chain's CDR3 is CASSLKGIPDTQYF. CDR3 DNA: TGTGCCAGCAGTCTGAAGGGGATCCCAGATACGCAGTATTTT.

This clone was counted once. The chain couples TRBV21-1 to TRBJ1-6; the table's D call of TRBD1 was not tested on the DNA. TRBV21-1 is designated a pseudogene. This CDR3 has 16 residues. In DNA form, the CDR3 reads TGTGCCAGCAGCAAAGGTAGCAGGGACTATAATTCACCCCTCCACTTT. Translation: CASSKGSRDYNSPLHF.

This clone came up once. V is TRBV15 and J is TRBJ1-2; 7 nucleotides align to TRBD1. Germline CDR1 reads LNHNV; CDR2 reads YYDKDF (reference sequence). This CDR3 is 19 amino acids long. V was pared by 1 base and J by 5 bases, with 19 bases of the junction left unmatched. CDR3 sequence (DNA): TGTGCCACCAGCAGAGGATGGAGGGGGCTAACCCACCCCAAATATGGCTACACCTTC. Translating gives CATSRGWRGLTHPKYGYTF.

The chain is built from TRBV2 and TRBJ1-3; D unresolved. From germline, CDR1 is SNHLY and CDR2 FYNNEI. Trimming took 1 base from V and 2 from J, leaving 6 bases between them. The CDR3 has 14 amino acids. This CDR3 reads CASSEGAAGNTIYF. CDR3 DNA: TGTGCCAGCAGTGAAGGGGCAGCTGGAAACACCATATATTTT.